The 32 T cell receptor beta chains below were found in one sample sequenced in a study of cytomegalovirus exposure and HLA in healthy donors. Primers: 60 Vbeta forward and 13 Jbeta reverse. Clones were sequenced by immunoSEQ multiplex PCR, and TCRdb holds only the in-frame ones, with some missing. The ten top clones account for about 0.93%, within a sample of roughly 120,000 clones. Sequencing was done on a sample of PBMCs. The origin of the receptors is a man in his late teens or twenties in good health and CMV-seronegative.

V and J are TRBV29-1 and TRBJ1-2; possibly TRBD1 for D (6 bases). Germline V gene lookup returns CDR1 SQVTM and CDR2 ANQGSEA. Between the trimmed V and J ends, which lost 6 bases and 8 bases, there was a span of 16 bases. The CDR3 extends over 12 amino acids. As DNA, the CDR3 is TGCAGCGTGGTACAGGGTGTGAGCGGCTACACCTTC. Its translation is CSVVQGVSGYTF.

V usage is TRBV7-6 and J usage is TRBJ2-7, with 9 bases fitting TRBD1. The CDR3 is 14 residues long. V was clipped by 4 bases and J by 5 bases; unmatched bases: 6. Germline CDR1 reads SGHVS; CDR2 reads FNYEAQ. Here the CDR3 DNA reads TGTGCCAGCAGCTCTGGACAGGGGCAACACGAGCAGTACTTC. Translating gives CASSSGQGQHEQYF.

The CDR3 nucleotides are TGTGCCAGCAGCCTTCGGGAGAACTATGGCTACACCTTC. This translates into CASSLRENYGYTF. This chain links TRBV6-5 with TRBJ1-2; no definite D call. The CDR3 loop spans 13 amino acids. Trimming removed 6 bases at V and 2 bases at J, with 10 bases between. The germline gives CDR1 MNHEY, CDR2 SVGAGI.

The gene calls are TRBV28 and TRBJ2-7; perhaps TRBD2 as D (5 bases). V was cut by 3 bases and J by 3 bases, with 6 bases left in between. The CDR3 is 12 residues long. The germline V gene has CDR1 MDHEN and CDR2 SYDVKM. CDR3 sequence (DNA): TGTGCCAGCAGTTTCGGGGTCTACGAGCAGTACTTC. It yields the protein CASSFGVYEQYF.

The rearrangement joins TRBV5-1 to TRBJ2-7; D may be TRBD2 (6 bases). Germline V lookup: CDR1 SGHRS, CDR2 YFSETQ. Trimming removed 0 bases from V and 2 bases from J, with 6 bases in between. CDR3 length equals 13 residues. CDR3 sequence reads: CASSLVAAYEQYF. As DNA, the CDR3 is TGCGCCAGCAGCTTGGTAGCGGCCTACGAGCAGTACTTC.

The chain carries TRBV6-5 and TRBJ1-2, with TRBD1 matching 8 bases. V dropped 7 bases and J dropped 0; count of bases not matched to a gene: 7. The CDR3 covers 15 residues. The germline V gene encodes CDR1 MNHEY and CDR2 SVGAGI. The DNA of the CDR3 is TGTGCCAGCAATCCACAGGGGGTAGCTAACTATGGCTACACCTTC. This gives the protein CASNPQGVANYGYTF.

The chain has TRBV7-9 and TRBJ1-1; 7 bases are a match to TRBD1. Germline V gives CDR1 SEHNR, CDR2 FQNEAQ (reference sequence). The CDR3 is 13 residues long. V lost 5 bases to trimming and J lost 6 bases; unmatched junction nucleotides: 6. The CDR3 is CASSPGGLAEAFF. The CDR3, as DNA: TGTGCCAGCAGCCCAGGGGGGTTGGCTGAAGCTTTCTTT.

This rearrangement joins TRBV5-4 to TRBJ2-5, with TRBD2 as a possible D gene (5 bases). This CDR3 comprises 14 residues. V was shortened by 4 bases and J by 2 bases, with 12 bases between the two germline ends. Looked up from germline, CDR1 is SGHNT and CDR2 is YYREEE (reference sequence). CDR3 DNA: TGTGCCAGCAGCGAGGCGGGCCTACAAGAGACCCAGTACTTC. Residues: CASSEAGLQETQYF.

The chain carries TRBV10-1 and TRBJ2-2; D is unresolved. The ends were cut back, 1 base at V and 4 bases at J, with 7 bases in the middle. Germline V gives CDR1 WNHNN, CDR2 SYGVQD (reference sequence). The CDR3 has 14 residues. DNA of the CDR3: TGCGCCAGCAGTGAGTTTCTCTCCACCGGGGAGCTGTTTTTT. Its translation: CASSEFLSTGELFF.

V and J are TRBV6-1 and TRBJ2-7; 10 bases align to TRBD2. Trimming removed 4 bases from V and 0 bases from J; junction bases left unmatched: 6. This CDR3 is 16 amino acids long. Germline V gene sequence: CDR1 MNHNS, CDR2 SASEGT. The CDR3 protein is CASSVTSGPLSYEQYF. CDR3 coding DNA: TGTGCCAGCAGTGTGACTAGCGGGCCCCTCTCCTACGAGCAGTACTTC.

This chain joins TRBV5-1 and TRBJ1-1; 9 bases are a match to TRBD1. The CDR3 has 16 amino acids. V dropped 5 bases and J dropped 2; count of bases not matched to a gene: 10. CDR1 and CDR2 (germline): SGHRS, YFSETQ. The CDR3 DNA follows: TGCGCCAGCAGGACCATGGGACAGGGACTAAACACTGAAGCTTTCTTT. It yields the protein CASRTMGQGLNTEAFF.

The CDR3 coding sequence is TGTGCCAGCTCACCTCAGGGACTAGCGGGAGGTCATCAAGAGACCCAGTACTTC. Its translation is CASSPQGLAGGHQETQYF. The chain combines TRBV18 with TRBJ2-5, with 15 bases fitting TRBD2. Germline trimming cut 3 bases from V and 2 bases from J; bases unmatched to any gene: 7. The CDR3 runs to 18 residues. CDR1 is KGHSH, CDR2 LQKENI, per germline.

The chain carries TRBV6-5 and TRBJ2-7, with 14 bases aligning to TRBD2. The CDR3 runs 16 residues. V lost 4 bases to trimming and J lost 5 bases; unmatched junction nucleotides: 7. Per germline, CDR1 MNHEY and CDR2 SVGAGI. The CDR3 bases are TGTGCCAGCAGTTCGACTAGCGGGGGGGCCTGGGACGAGCAGTACTTC. Translation gives CASSSTSGGAWDEQYF.

The chain joins TRBV28 to TRBJ2-2; 11 bases align to TRBD2. The CDR3 has 15 residues. Germline CDR1 reads MDHEN; CDR2 reads SYDVKM. V lost 5 bases to trimming and J lost 6 bases; unmatched junction nucleotides: 5. This chain's CDR3 is CASSTIAGGPGELFF. In nucleotides, the CDR3 is TGTGCCAGCAGTACAATAGCGGGAGGGCCCGGGGAGCTGTTTTTT. Together with reference TRBV28 and TRBJ2-2, the CDR3 gives the full variable domain: DVKVTQSSRYLVKRTGEKVFLECVQDMDHENMFWYRQDPGLGLRLIYFSYDVKMKEKGDIPEGYSVSREKKERFSLILESASTNQTSMYLCASSTIAGGPGELFFGEGSRLTVL.

The chain combines TRBV7-8 with TRBJ2-5; weak D call: TRBD1 (6 bases). Germline values: CDR1 SGHVS, CDR2 FQNEAQ. Trimming removed 1 base at V and 4 bases at J, with 10 bases between. The CDR3 covers 14 residues. The CDR3 reads CASSLGTVPETQYF. CDR3 sequence (DNA): TGTGCCAGCAGCTTAGGGACAGTCCCAGAGACCCAGTACTTC.

The CDR3 nucleotides read TGTGCCAGCAGTCCCTACCGTCACGTCAGGGGCTGGGTCCAGGTTGGCTACACCTTC. It translates to CASSPYRHVRGWVQVGYTF. The rearrangement uses TRBV27 and TRBJ1-2, with TRBD1 as a possible D gene (6 bases). Germline V gene sequence: CDR1 MNHEY, CDR2 SMNVEV (reference sequence). Trimming removed 5 bases from V and 7 bases from J, with 32 bases in between. The CDR3 runs to 19 residues.

This chain connects TRBV9 to TRBJ1-4, with TRBD1 matching over 8 bases. Germline CDR1 SGDLS, CDR2 YYNGEE. After removal of 4 bases from V and 5 bases from J, the junction contained 7 bases not matched to a gene. The CDR3 runs 15 residues. The DNA for the CDR3 is TGTGCCAGCAGCACAGACAGGGGAGAAAATGAAAAACTGTTTTTT. Its translation: CASSTDRGENEKLFF. The variable domain in full, completed from reference TRBV9 and TRBJ1-4, reads DSGVTQTPKHLITATGQRVTLRCSPRSGDLSVYWYQQSLDQGLQFLIQYYNGEERAKGNILERFSAQQFPDLHSELNLSSLELGDSALYFCASSTDRGENEKLFFGSGTQLSVL.

The chain is built from TRBV2 and TRBJ2-7; TRBD1 matches 10 bases. Trimming cost V 6 bases and J 6 bases; bases outside gene matches: 11. The CDR3 is 15 amino acids. The V gene's germline CDR1 is SNHLY and CDR2 FYNNEI. The CDR3 sequence is CASSLKLGTGAEQYF. The DNA for the CDR3 is TGTGCCAGCAGCTTAAAACTGGGGACAGGGGCCGAGCAGTACTTC.

The chain carries TRBV5-1 and TRBJ2-5; D possibly corresponds to TRBD1 (6 bases). The CDR3 contains 15 residues. V lost 0 bases to trimming and J lost 5 bases, with 14 bases between them. Per germline, CDR1 SGHRS and CDR2 YFSETQ. The CDR3: CASSLGVDSFETQYF. The CDR3 DNA sequence: TGCGCCAGCAGCTTGGGAGTGGACAGTTTTGAGACCCAGTACTTC.

This sequence joins TRBV5-4 and TRBJ2-7; no reliable D call. The ends were cut back, 4 bases at V and 4 bases at J, with 15 bases in the middle. The CDR3 covers 14 residues. Germline V CDR1 and CDR2: SGHNT, YYREEE (reference sequence). The CDR3 loop reads CASSPDPAIYEQYF. The CDR3 DNA reads as TGTGCCAGCAGCCCTGATCCAGCGATTTACGAGCAGTACTTC.

The chain uses TRBV28 and TRBJ2-7; TRBD1 might be the D (6 bases). This CDR3 is built from 14 residues. V shed 6 bases and J shed 0 bases, with 12 bases lying between them. The germline V gene has CDR1 MDHEN and CDR2 SYDVKM. The CDR3 here is CASRRQASSYEQYF. The CDR3 DNA sequence: TGTGCCAGCAGGAGACAGGCGAGCTCCTACGAGCAGTACTTC.

This sequence joins TRBV19 and TRBJ1-1; no clear D gene. Germline V gene data show CDR1 as LNHDA and CDR2 as SQIVND (reference sequence). V shed 3 bases and J shed 1 base, with 6 bases lying between them. This CDR3 has 13 amino acids. The CDR3 sequence: CASSMARNTEAFF. CDR3 nucleotides: TGTGCCAGTAGTATGGCCAGGAACACTGAAGCTTTCTTT.

The rearrangement links TRBV6-5 to TRBJ2-7, with D possibly TRBD2 on 6 matching bases. Deletions cut 4 bases from V and 2 bases from J, with 18 bases between. There are 16 residues in the CDR3. Germline CDR1 MNHEY, CDR2 SVGAGI. The CDR3 sequence: CASSSTRRANPYEQYF. DNA of the CDR3: TGTGCCAGCAGTTCTACTCGGAGGGCCAACCCCTACGAGCAGTACTTC.

V and J are TRBV10-3 and TRBJ1-1, with 9 nucleotides matching TRBD1. Germline V lookup: CDR1 ENHRY, CDR2 SYGVKD. The CDR3 contains 14 residues. V was clipped by 5 bases and J by 2 bases; unmatched bases: 3. The CDR3 here is CAISPDRGNTEAFF. CDR3 nucleotides: TGTGCCATCAGTCCGGACAGGGGTAACACTGAAGCTTTCTTT.

As regards this clone: Given the absence of the conserved phenylalanine or tryptophan at the CDR3 end, a read error is likely. V and J are TRBV29-1 and TRBJ1-2; 7 bases line up with TRBD1. The CDR3 is 11 residues long. Germline V gene sequence: CDR1 SQVTM, CDR2 ANQGSEA. With V trimmed by 4 bases and J by 7 bases, 3 bases remained unmatched. Written as DNA, the CDR3 is TGCAGCGTTGGGGGACAGTCTGGCTACACCTCC. This sequence encodes CSVGGQSGYTS.

The rearrangement links TRBV10-3 to TRBJ2-1; a weak D match, TRBD2 (5 bases). With 7 bases removed from V and 0 bases from J, the gap between germline ends came to 16 bases. The CDR3 spans 16 residues. Germline CDR1 and CDR2: ENHRY and SYGVKD. CDR3 region: CAITRTVGSSYNEQFF. The CDR3 DNA follows: TGTGCCATCACCCGGACGGTGGGGAGCTCCTACAATGAGCAGTTCTTC.

The chain employs TRBV19 and TRBJ1-1; D unclear. This CDR3 is built from 12 residues. Germline CDR1 LNHDA, CDR2 SQIVND (reference sequence). V shed 9 bases and J shed 6 bases, with 14 bases lying between them. The CDR3 is CASTGERAEAFF. The CDR3 DNA reads as TGTGCCAGCACCGGCGAGAGGGCTGAAGCTTTCTTT.

The chain recombines TRBV9 with TRBJ1-4; TRBD1 might be the D (5 bases). The CDR3 is made up of 14 amino acids. Trimming cost V 1 base and J 2 bases, with 6 bases left between them. CDR1 is SGDLS and CDR2 is YYNGEE in the germline V gene. For the CDR3, the DNA is TGTGCCAGCAGCGTATCAGGGACTAATGAAAAACTGTTTTTT. It is translated as CASSVSGTNEKLFF.

As for this clone: The junction differs from germline at one of its ends, possibly a read error. The CDR3 loop is CASTLRGQPYEQYF. The DNA for the CDR3 is TGTGCCAGCACTTTAAGGGGACAGCCTTACGAGCAGTACTTC. The gene calls are TRBV28 and TRBJ2-5; 7 bases fit TRBD1. The closer fit of TRBJ2-7 to the DNA end suggests the J call may be wrong. CDR3 length: 14 residues. Per the germline V gene, CDR1 is MDHEN and CDR2 is SYDVKM.

The gene calls are TRBV19 and TRBJ2-7; 10 bases agree with TRBD1. The germline V gene has CDR1 LNHDA and CDR2 SQIVND (reference sequence). The CDR3 spans 14 residues. J lost 2 bases, V lost 6 bases, and 4 bases had no gene match. The CDR3 DNA reads TGTGCCAGTAGAGTGACAGGGGGCCCCTACGAGCAGTACTTC. Translation: CASRVTGGPYEQYF.

V usage is TRBV18 and J usage is TRBJ2-6, with D unresolved. The germline V gene has CDR1 KGHSH and CDR2 LQKENI. This CDR3 spans 14 amino acids. The V gene lost 3 bases and the J gene lost 1 base, with 4 bases spanning the gap. This CDR3 is CASSPESGANVLTF. Here the CDR3 DNA reads TGTGCCAGCTCACCTGAGTCTGGGGCCAACGTCCTGACTTTC. Variable domain in full (rest from reference TRBV18 and TRBJ2-6): NAGVMQNPRHLVRRRGQEARLRCSPMKGHSHVYWYRQLPEEGLKFMVYLQKENIIDESGMPKERFSAEFPKEGPSILRIQQVVRGDSAAYFCASSPESGANVLTFGAGSRLTVL.

V usage is TRBV19 and J usage is TRBJ2-1; the match to TRBD2 covers 7 bases. Unmatched junction bases numbered 11, after V lost 5 bases and J lost 4 bases. Looked up from germline, CDR1 is LNHDA and CDR2 is SQIVND (reference sequence). This CDR3 contains 16 residues. The CDR3 DNA sequence: TGTGCCAGTAGTCCCATGAGGGCTAGCGGATACAATGAGCAGTTCTTC. Amino acid sequence: CASSPMRASGYNEQFF.